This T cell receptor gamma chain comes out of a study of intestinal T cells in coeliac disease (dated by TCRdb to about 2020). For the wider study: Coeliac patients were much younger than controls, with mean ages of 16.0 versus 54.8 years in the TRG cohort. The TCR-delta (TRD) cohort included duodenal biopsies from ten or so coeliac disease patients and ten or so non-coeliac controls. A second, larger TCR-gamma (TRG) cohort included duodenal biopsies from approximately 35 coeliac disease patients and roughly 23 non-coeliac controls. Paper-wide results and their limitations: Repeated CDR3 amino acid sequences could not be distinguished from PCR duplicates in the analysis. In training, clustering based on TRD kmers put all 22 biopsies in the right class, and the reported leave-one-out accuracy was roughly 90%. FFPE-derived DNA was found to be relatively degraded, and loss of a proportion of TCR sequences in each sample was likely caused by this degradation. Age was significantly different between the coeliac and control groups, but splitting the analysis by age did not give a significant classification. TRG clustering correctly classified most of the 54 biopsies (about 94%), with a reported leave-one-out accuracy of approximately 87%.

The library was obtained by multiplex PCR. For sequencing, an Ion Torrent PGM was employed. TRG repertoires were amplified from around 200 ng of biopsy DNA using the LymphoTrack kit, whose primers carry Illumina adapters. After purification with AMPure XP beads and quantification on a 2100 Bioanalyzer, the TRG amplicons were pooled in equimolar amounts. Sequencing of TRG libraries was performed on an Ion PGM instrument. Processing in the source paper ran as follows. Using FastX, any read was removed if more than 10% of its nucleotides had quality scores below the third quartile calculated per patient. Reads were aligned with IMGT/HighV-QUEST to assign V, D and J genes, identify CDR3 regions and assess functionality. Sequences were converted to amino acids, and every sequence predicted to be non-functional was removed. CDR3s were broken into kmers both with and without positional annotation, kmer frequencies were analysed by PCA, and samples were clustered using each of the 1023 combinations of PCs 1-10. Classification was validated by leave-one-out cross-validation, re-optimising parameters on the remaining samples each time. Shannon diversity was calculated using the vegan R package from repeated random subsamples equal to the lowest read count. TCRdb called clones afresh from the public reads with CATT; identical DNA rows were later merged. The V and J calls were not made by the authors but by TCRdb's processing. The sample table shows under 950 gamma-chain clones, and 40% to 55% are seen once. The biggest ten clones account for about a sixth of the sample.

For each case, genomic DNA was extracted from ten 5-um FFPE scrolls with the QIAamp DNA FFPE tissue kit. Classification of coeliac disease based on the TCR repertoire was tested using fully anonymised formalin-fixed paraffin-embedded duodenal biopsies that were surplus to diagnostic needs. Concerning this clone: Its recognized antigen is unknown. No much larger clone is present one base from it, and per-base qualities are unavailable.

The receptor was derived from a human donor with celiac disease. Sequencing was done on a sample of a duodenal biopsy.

The CDR3 loop reads CAHPGMFYYKKLF. The bases read TGTGCCCACCCTGGGATGTTTTATTATAAGAAACTCTTT. The chain employs TRGV4 and TRGJ1 or TRGJ2. CDR1 and CDR2, per the germline V gene, are EGSTGY and YDSYTSSV. The CDR3 starts with the cysteine, ends with the phenylalanine, and has 13 residues. Only the CDR3 DNA stays, 39 bases, in frame from base 1. V is cut back by 12 bases and J by 3 bases, with 14 bases in the junction unmatched.